This note documents a single T cell receptor (beta chain) sequence. No antigen is known for it. Germline and junction disagree at one end, which may indicate a read error. This CDR3 spans 16 amino acids. The germline gives CDR1 SEHNR, CDR2 FQNEAQ (reference sequence). The data belong to a study of T-cell reconstitution after alpha-beta-depleted transplantation in children. Unique molecular identifiers were built into the TCRbeta library. MiXCR, run by TCRdb on the PCR reads, gives a single entry per CDR3 protein. Altogether over 150,000 distinct CDR3 sequences are present, around 10% being singletons, with the ten largest covering less than 15%. Whole-study results and caveats: Recipient T cells and thymic progenitors that survived were the source of the high TCRbeta diversity seen at day 60 in some patients. The study reportedly traced alpha-beta T cells about two months after transplant to several hundred expanded graft clones. The authors attributed T-cell counts and diversity one year after transplant mostly to newly produced T cells.

The sequencing used PBMCs, collected before TCRalphabeta/CD19-depleted stem cell transplant. The receptor was derived from a boy younger than 10 with acute myeloid leukemia, due to receive a stem cell transplant. V usage is TRBV7-9 and J usage is TRBJ2-3; a weak D match, TRBD2 (5 bases). The chain's CDR3 is CASSSMVRGYTDTLYF. CDR3 coding DNA: TGTGCCAGCAGCTCCATGGTACGGGGTTACACAGATACGCTGTATTTT.